One sample yielded the 17 T cell receptor beta chains listed below, sequenced in a study of Ad26.COV2.S vaccination and SARS-CoV-2 variants. The treatment: about 20 received Ad26.COV2.S at low or high dose, single or two shots; several received placebo; per-sample allocation not given. Samples came from day 63 after the first vaccine or placebo injection. TCRdb's table, derived via immunoSEQ multiplex PCR, lists solely in-frame clones and lacks some. The sample includes around 340,000 clones, 88% of them seen just once. This specimen was peripheral blood, taken in a trial of Ad26.COV2.S vaccine versus placebo. The receptors originated from a person between 18 and 65 years old who received the Ad26.COV2.S COVID-19 vaccine or a placebo.

The chain recombines TRBV6-2 or TRBV6-3 with TRBJ1-1; 8 bases line up with TRBD1. The length of the CDR3 is 16 residues. With 5 bases clipped from V and 4 bases from J, the junction kept 12 bases outside the gene matches. Germline CDR1 MNHEY, CDR2 SVGEGT. CDR3 nucleotide sequence: TGTGCCAGCAGTAAACTCTGGACAGGGAGCGGCACTGAAGCTTTCTTT. Amino acid sequence: CASSKLWTGSGTEAFF.

This chain links TRBV19 with TRBJ2-5; 14 bases fit TRBD2. The CDR3 totals 16 residues. Unmatched junction bases numbered 6, after V lost 5 bases and J lost 4 bases. The V gene's germline CDR1 is LNHDA and CDR2 SQIVND (reference sequence). CDR3 amino acids: CASSGRTSGGPETQYF. The CDR3 coding sequence is TGTGCCAGTAGTGGCCGGACTAGCGGGGGGCCAGAGACCCAGTACTTC.

The chain is built from TRBV5-1 and TRBJ1-1; 7 bases line up with TRBD1. Germline assignment: CDR1 SGHRS and CDR2 YFSETQ. The J segment lost 2 bases and the V segment lost 0 bases, leaving 7 bases of the junction unmatched. The CDR3 spans 16 residues. The CDR3 protein is CASSLARGASNTEAFF. CDR3 in DNA: TGCGCCAGCAGCTTGGCCAGGGGGGCTTCTAACACTGAAGCTTTCTTT.

The chain is built from TRBV20-1 and TRBJ2-1; D gene uncertain. The CDR3 contains 11 residues. V gave up 5 bases and J gave up 10 bases, with 12 bases separating them. The V gene's germline CDR1 is DFQATT and CDR2 SNEGSKA (reference sequence). CDR3 nucleotides: TGCAGTGCTGACGCAGGAACAGAGCAGTTCTTC. Its protein product is CSADAGTEQFF.

This chain connects TRBV7-9 to TRBJ1-4; D call uncertain. Trimming took 8 bases from V and 6 from J, leaving 10 bases between them. Germline CDR1 is SEHNR and CDR2 is FQNEAQ (reference sequence). This CDR3 has 12 amino acids. The CDR3 loop is CASRGVDEKLFF. The CDR3 DNA reads TGTGCCAGCCGGGGAGTAGATGAAAAACTGTTTTTT. Together with reference TRBV7-9 and TRBJ1-4, the CDR3 gives the full variable domain: DTGVSQNPRHKITKRGQNVTFRCDPISEHNRLYWYRQTLGQGPEFLTYFQNEAQLEKSRLLSDRFSAERPKGSFSTLEIQRTEQGDSAMYLCASRGVDEKLFFGSGTQLSVL.

This clone was seen a handful of times. The V call is TRBV5-4, the J call TRBJ2-3, with a tentative D call TRBD1 (6 bases). Germline assignment: CDR1 SGHNT and CDR2 YYREEE (reference sequence). The V end lost 2 bases, the J end lost 0 bases, and 7 bases lay between the germline ends. The length of the CDR3 is 14 residues. The CDR3 protein is CASSFTGSTDTQYF. DNA for the CDR3: TGTGCCAGCAGCTTTACAGGGAGCACAGATACGCAGTATTTT.

The chain joins TRBV19 to TRBJ2-7; TRBD1 aligns across 7 bases. Trimming took 2 bases from V and 2 from J; bases not matched to a gene: 9. Germline V lookup: CDR1 LNHDA, CDR2 SQIVND (reference sequence). The CDR3 has 16 amino acids. This CDR3 reads CASSIIGQAGAYEQYF. The CDR3 bases are TGTGCCAGTAGTATAATAGGACAGGCCGGGGCCTACGAGCAGTACTTC.

The chain joins TRBV15 to TRBJ1-2; possibly TRBD1 for D (5 bases). The CDR3 consists of 14 residues. Germline V gene lookup returns CDR1 LNHNV and CDR2 YYDKDF (reference sequence). V was trimmed by 0 bases and J by 6 bases, leaving 11 bases between them. The CDR3 reads CATSRDIRVDGYTF. The CDR3 DNA reads TGTGCCACCAGCAGAGATATCAGGGTGGATGGCTACACCTTC.

The V and J genes are TRBV10-3 and TRBJ1-5; tentatively, D is TRBD1 (6 bases). Trimming cost V 0 bases and J 1 base, with 22 bases left between them. The germline V gene has CDR1 ENHRY and CDR2 SYGVKD. The CDR3 covers 20 residues. CDR3 DNA sequence: TGTGCCATCAGTGAGTCTAGGGGGGTCATGTCTTCAGGGAGCAATCAGCCCCAGCATTTT. Protein product: CAISESRGVMSSGSNQPQHF.

The chain employs TRBV27 and TRBJ1-2; TRBD1 aligns across 8 bases. Germline loops: CDR1 MNHEY, CDR2 SMNVEV (reference sequence). V shed 3 bases, J shed 6 bases, and the junction held 12 bases outside the gene matches. The CDR3 loop spans 16 amino acids. The CDR3: CASSFTGGAQGDGYTF. The CDR3 coding sequence is TGTGCCAGCAGTTTTACAGGGGGGGCGCAGGGTGATGGCTACACCTTC.

The chain couples TRBV19 to TRBJ2-6, with 9 bases that match TRBD1. After removal of 2 bases from V and 4 bases from J, the junction contained 9 bases not matched to a gene. CDR3 size: 18 residues. From germline, CDR1 is LNHDA and CDR2 SQIVND (reference sequence). The CDR3 sequence: CASSIQSTGGSGANVLTF. The CDR3 DNA sequence: TGTGCCAGTAGTATACAATCGACAGGGGGTTCGGGGGCCAACGTCCTGACTTTC.

The chain combines TRBV11-2 with TRBJ1-1; tentative D call: TRBD1 (5 bases). The germline V gene encodes CDR1 SGHAT and CDR2 FQNNGV. The V end was cut by 1 base, the J end by 1 base, with 10 bases between. This CDR3 comprises 15 residues. CDR3 residues: CASSLGGPGNTEAFF. The CDR3 nucleotides read TGTGCCAGCAGCTTAGGGGGCCCGGGGAACACTGAAGCTTTCTTT.

This chain joins TRBV19 and TRBJ2-7; D assignment may be TRBD1 or TRBD2 (5 bases each). With 1 base removed from V and 6 bases from J, the gap between germline ends came to 13 bases. The length of the CDR3 is 14 residues. Germline V gives CDR1 LNHDA, CDR2 SQIVND (reference sequence). CDR3 residues: CASSIGDGFREQYF. The CDR3 region has the DNA TGTGCCAGTAGTATAGGGGACGGGTTCCGCGAGCAGTACTTC.

This clone was found once. The rearrangement links TRBV2 to TRBJ2-3, with D tentatively TRBD2 (5 bases). Between the trimmed V and J ends, which lost 0 bases and 5 bases, there was a span of 6 bases. Germline V gene lookup returns CDR1 SNHLY and CDR2 FYNNEI. The length of the CDR3 is 13 residues. CDR3 sequence reads: CASSEAGEDTQYF. The CDR3 DNA is TGTGCCAGCAGTGAAGCGGGAGAAGATACGCAGTATTTT.

The CDR3 nucleotides are TGTGCCAGCAGCTTTTCGGGGGGCAGGGTGAATAGCGAGCAGTACTTC. Translating gives CASSFSGGRVNSEQYF. V gene TRBV7-9 combines with J gene TRBJ2-7, with TRBD2 as a possible D gene (7 bases). V lost 3 bases and J 6 bases, leaving 21 bases between the germline ends. Germline CDR1 is SEHNR and CDR2 is FQNEAQ (reference sequence). CDR3 size: 16 residues.

The gene calls are TRBV28 and TRBJ1-3; D is unresolved. V was clipped by 6 bases and J by 0 bases, with 12 bases between them. The CDR3 loop spans 15 amino acids. From germline, CDR1 is MDHEN and CDR2 SYDVKM. The DNA for the CDR3 is TGTGCCAGCAGCCAAATCAACAGCTCTGGAAACACCATATATTTT. Its protein is CASSQINSSGNTIYF.

The sample holds a few counts of this clone. The CDR3 sequence is CASSLRADSNQPQHF. The CDR3 nucleotides read TGTGCCAGCAGCTTACGGGCAGATAGCAATCAGCCCCAGCATTTT. This chain connects TRBV7-9 to TRBJ1-5; no clear D gene. CDR1 and CDR2 (germline): SEHNR, FQNEAQ (reference sequence). The CDR3 contains 15 residues. Trimming shortened V by 2 bases and J by 0 bases, and 8 bases separated the two germline ends. Together with reference TRBV7-9 and TRBJ1-5, the CDR3 gives the full variable domain: DTGVSQNPRHKITKRGQNVTFRCDPISEHNRLYWYRQTLGQGPEFLTYFQNEAQLEKSRLLSDRFSAERPKGSFSTLEIQRTEQGDSAMYLCASSLRADSNQPQHFGDGTRLSIL.